These 15 T cell receptor beta chains share one sample of origin, sequenced in a study of T cells after yellow fever vaccination. TCRdb processed the 5' RACE reads anew with MiXCR; each CDR3 protein has one entry. The repertoire includes tens of thousands of distinct CDR3 sequences, 7.5% to 9% of them detected once, and less than 50% sits in the top ten. Sequenced material: CD8+ T cells sorted from PBMCs, taken on the day of the yellow fever booster vaccination. The receptors here all came from a man between 25 and 39 years old who received the YFV17D yellow fever vaccine.

This clonotype was recorded many times. The chain joins TRBV12-3 or TRBV12-4 to TRBJ2-3; 12 bases align to TRBD2. V was pared by 6 bases and J by 3 bases, with 7 bases of the junction left unmatched. The CDR3 runs 16 residues. The CDR3 region is CASSPLAGGGTDTQYF. In DNA, the CDR3 is TGTGCCAGCAGCCCACTAGCGGGAGGTGGGACAGATACGCAGTATTTT.

This clonotype appeared a few times. The chain couples TRBV29-1 to TRBJ2-7; D is unclear. The CDR3 consists of 14 residues. CDR1 and CDR2 (germline): SQVTM, ANQGSEA. The V gene lost 5 bases and the J gene lost 3 bases, with 17 bases spanning the gap. The DNA for the CDR3 is TGCAGCGTTTCGTTAGGTGCGGCAAACTACGAGCAGTACTTC. Protein product: CSVSLGAANYEQYF.

A few counts support this clonotype. The chain employs TRBV29-1 and TRBJ2-7; 13 bases align to TRBD2. The CDR3 is made up of 15 amino acids. Germline-derived CDR1 and CDR2 are SQVTM and ANQGSEA. Germline trimming cut 5 bases from V and 6 bases from J; bases unmatched to any gene: 10. The DNA for the CDR3 is TGCAGCGTTATACTAGCGGGAGGGCCTCTTGGCGAGCAGTACTTC. It encodes CSVILAGGPLGEQYF.

At least ten counts were recorded for this clonotype. The chain has TRBV6-5 and TRBJ2-5, with D unclear. CDR3 length: 14 residues. Trimming cost V 2 bases and J 3 bases, with 10 bases left between them. Germline-derived CDR1 and CDR2 are MNHEY and SVGAGI. CDR3 nucleotide sequence: TGTGCCAGCAGTTACGGCGGAGAAAAAGAGACCCAGTACTTC. Protein sequence: CASSYGGEKETQYF.

This clonotype was picked up a small number of times. The rearrangement uses TRBV4-3 and TRBJ2-3, with D perhaps matching TRBD2 (6 bases). Germline V gene sequence: CDR1 LGHNA, CDR2 YSLEER. V lost 0 bases and J 2 bases, leaving 18 bases between the germline ends. CDR3 size: 18 residues. The CDR3: CASSQDLVLGGATDTQYF. CDR3 nucleotide sequence: TGCGCCAGCAGCCAAGATTTGGTGTTGGGGGGAGCCACAGATACGCAGTATTTT.

The sample holds many counts of this clonotype. The gene calls are TRBV27 and TRBJ1-1, with D unclear. Trimming left V 2 bases short and J 0 bases short, with 7 bases between. The CDR3 extends over 14 amino acids. Germline CDR1 MNHEY, CDR2 SMNVEV (reference sequence). The CDR3 nucleotides are TGTGCCAGCAGTTTAGGACGGATGAACACTGAAGCTTTCTTT. Its translation is CASSLGRMNTEAFF.

The chain couples TRBV15 to TRBJ2-1; 12 positions agree with TRBD2. There are 15 residues in the CDR3. The ends lost 3 bases at V and 12 bases at J; junction bases unmatched: 9. Germline loops: CDR1 LNHNV, CDR2 YYDKDF (reference sequence). The DNA of the CDR3 is TGTGCCACCAGCAGTGAACGACTAGCGGGAGAAGGGCAGTTCTTC. Amino acids: CATSSERLAGEGQFF.

The chain combines TRBV29-1 with TRBJ2-5, with no clear D. This CDR3 spans 12 amino acids. The V and J ends lost 6 bases and 4 bases respectively, with 12 bases between them. The V gene's germline CDR1 is SQVTM and CDR2 ANQGSEA. CDR3 sequence: CSVVELGETQYF. DNA of the CDR3: TGCAGCGTGGTGGAGTTAGGAGAGACCCAGTACTTC.

In its sample, this clonotype was seen a few times. CDR3 DNA: TGCGCCAGCAGCTTGGTCGGGAGGCCCGGGGAGCTGTTTTTT. This codes for CASSLVGRPGELFF. This sequence joins TRBV5-1 and TRBJ2-2, with TRBD2 identical over 7 bases. V was pared by 0 bases and J by 6 bases, with 2 bases of the junction left unmatched. Germline assignment: CDR1 SGHRS and CDR2 YFSETQ. This CDR3 is 14 amino acids long.

The V call is TRBV9, the J call TRBJ2-1; maybe TRBD1 (6 bases). Per germline, CDR1 SGDLS and CDR2 YYNGEE. CDR3 size: 13 residues. The V end lost 4 bases, the J end lost 7 bases, and 12 bases lay between the germline ends. CDR3 protein: CASSLDRLNEQFF. The CDR3 nucleotides read TGTGCCAGCAGCCTCGACAGGTTAAATGAGCAGTTCTTC.

This rearrangement joins TRBV12-5 to TRBJ2-2; D could derive from TRBD1 or TRBD2 (5 bases each). This CDR3 contains 16 residues. Trimming cost V 7 bases and J 1 base, with 16 bases left between them. CDR1 is LGHNT, CDR2 FRNRAP, per germline. The CDR3 DNA is TGTGCTAGTGCTTACGGGACGGGGAGGAACACCGGGGAGCTGTTTTTT. Protein product: CASAYGTGRNTGELFF.

This clonotype was picked up a small number of times. V usage is TRBV2 and J usage is TRBJ1-2; D gene unclear. Per germline, CDR1 SNHLY and CDR2 FYNNEI. This CDR3 comprises 12 residues. The V and J ends lost 10 bases and 8 bases respectively, with 17 bases between them. The CDR3 DNA follows: TGTGCCATCGTTCGGGCGACGGGAGGCTACACCTTC. Its protein product is CAIVRATGGYTF.

This clonotype was counted at least ten times. The V gene is TRBV28, the J gene TRBJ2-7; D is uncertain. The germline gives CDR1 MDHEN, CDR2 SYDVKM. The CDR3 length is 18 residues. V was trimmed by 7 bases and J by 1 base, leaving 26 bases between them. As DNA, the CDR3 is TGTGCCAGCATCTCCAATTTCTACAGCCGCGACGCTTCCTACGAGCAGTACTTC. This encodes CASISNFYSRDASYEQYF.

The CDR3 DNA is TGCAGTGCTTCTCCGGGCCCCCCTTTGTTCTTC. This gives the protein CSASPGPPLFF. The V and J genes are TRBV20-1 and TRBJ2-1; D is unclear. The ends were cut back, 5 bases at V and 15 bases at J, with 17 bases in the middle. The CDR3 length is 11 residues. Germline CDR1 DFQATT, CDR2 SNEGSKA (reference sequence).

This clonotype came up a few times. The CDR3 DNA sequence: TGTGCCAGCAGTTACCTTTCCTTTAGCGGGAGCCCCACCGGGGAGCTGTTTTTT. It translates to CASSYLSFSGSPTGELFF. V is TRBV6-5 and J is TRBJ2-2, with TRBD2 matching over 9 bases. Germline CDR1 and CDR2: MNHEY and SVGAGI. This CDR3 is 18 amino acids long. The junction had 11 bases not matched to a gene; V was cut back by 2 bases and J by 4 bases.